The rows below give T cell receptor beta chains drawn from one sample of a study of blood T cell repertoires in COVID-19. Profiling relied on immunoSEQ multiplex PCR, and the TCRdb table lists in-frame clones only, not all of them. The sample includes approximately 250,000 clones, over 80% of them seen just once. The sample comprised PBMCs or T cells enriched from blood (not recorded which). The receptor source for this set is a woman in her thirties with acute COVID-19. The CDR3 runs from the conserved cysteine through the conserved F or W. A D gene is named only where the DNA matches it firmly. The size field is filled for only some rows; it gives once, few, many or a size class.

>TRBV28|15|TRBD1|TRBJ2-7|-
TGTGCCAGCAGGTCGGGACAGGGGACTTCCTACGAGCAGTACTTC
CASRSGQGTSYEQYF
>TRBV3-1/TRBV3-2|12|-|TRBJ2-7|-
TGTGCCAGCAGCCAAGATCGCTACGAGCAGTACTTC
CASSQDRYEQYF
>TRBV28|18|TRBD2|TRBJ2-6|-
TGTGCCAGCAGTTCCCGACTAGCGCAACTCTCTGGGGCCAACGTCCTGACTTTC
CASSSRLAQLSGANVLTF
>TRBV6-2/TRBV6-3|15|-|TRBJ2-7|-
TGTGCCACCAGTGGGACACTAACCTTAGACTACGAGCAGTACTTC
CATSGTLTLDYEQYF
>TRBV30|15|TRBD1|TRBJ1-4|few
TGTGCCTGGAGTGTAACGGGACAGGGGGCAGAAAAACTGTTTTTT
CAWSVTGQGAEKLFF
>TRBV19|15|TRBD2|TRBJ2-1|-
TGTGCCAGTAGTAACCTATATAGCGGGAGGACTGAGCAGTTCTTC
CASSNLYSGRTEQFF
>TRBV4-1|15|-|TRBJ1-5|-
TGCGCCAGCAGCCAAGATATGGAGGCCACTCAGCCCCAGCATTTT
CASSQDMEATQPQHF
>TRBV18|15|TRBD1|TRBJ2-1|-
TGTGCCAGCTCACCACCCGGACAGGGGGCGAATGAGCAGTTCTTC
CASSPPGQGANEQFF
>TRBV5-1|17|TRBD1|TRBJ2-2|-
TGCGCCAGCAGGTTAGGCCCGGGACAGGGGGTCGCCGGGGAGCTGTTTTTT
CASRLGPGQGVAGELFF
>TRBV4-1|12|-|TRBJ1-4|-
TGCGCCAGCAGCCCAGGGAATGAAAAACTGTTTTTT
CASSPGNEKLFF
>TRBV5-4|14|-|TRBJ1-2|-
TGTGCCAGCAGCTTGAGCGAAGGTAGCTATGGCTACACCTTC
CASSLSEGSYGYTF
>TRBV25-1|13|-|TRBJ2-7|-
TGTGCCAGCAGTGACAGTTTGAGGTACGAGCAGTACTTC
CASSDSLRYEQYF
>TRBV21-1|14|-|TRBJ2-7|-
TGTGCCAGCAGCCGTCACAGGGGGTTGTACGAGCAGTACTTC
CASSRHRGLYEQYF
>TRBV7-6|14|-|TRBJ2-5|-
TGTGCCAGCAGCCCGGACATGTACCAAGAGACCCAGTACTTC
CASSPDMYQETQYF
>TRBV19|15|TRBD2|TRBJ2-1|-
TGTGCCAGTACCCTGGGGGGGAGCTCCTACAATGAGCAGTTCTTC
CASTLGGSSYNEQFF
>TRBV27|13|TRBD1|TRBJ1-6|-
TGTGCCAGCTGGGACAGGGGCAATTCACCCCTCCACTTT
CASWDRGNSPLHF
>TRBV4-1|18|TRBD2|TRBJ2-3|few
TGCGCCAGCAGCCAAGATTGGGCTAGCGGGAGGAGCACAGATACGCAGTATTTT
CASSQDWASGRSTDTQYF
>TRBV28|14|-|TRBJ2-7|once
TGTGCCAGCAGTTTAGTGGCGGGCTCCTACGAGCAGTACTTC
CASSLVAGSYEQYF
>TRBV11-2|17|-|TRBJ2-1|-
TGTGCCAGCAGCCCAAAGGACTTCCGAAGCTCCTACAATGAGCAGTTCTTC
CASSPKDFRSSYNEQFF